This paragraph covers one T cell receptor (beta chain) sequence. The sample belongs to a study of blood T cell repertoires in COVID-19. The wider study: Acute-phase and convalescent COVID-19 samples originated in the United States, Italy and Spain. Sources were T cells, B-cell-depleted T cells, or PBMCs; the material itself was cDNA or gDNA.

Original handling: Reference gene primers were amplified, and this amplification served to estimate nucleated cell counts. Repertoires were generated with immunoSEQ multiplex PCR, while TCRdb's copy carries only in-frame clones and drops some. The DNA gave D and trimming, while V, J and clone size come from that table. The sample lists about 97,000 clones; more than 70% were seen once. V lost 5 bases and J lost 6; bases outside the gene matches: 8. The CDR3 runs 15 residues. Germline V gene lookup returns CDR1 KGHSH and CDR2 LQKENI. V gene TRBV18 combines with J gene TRBJ2-1; 9 bases are a match to TRBD2. Sequences were obtained from peripheral blood. This clonotype was sampled from a human donor in a cohort sampled during active COVID-19. The CDR3 nucleotides are TGTGCCAGCTCAGGGGTACTAGCGGGTTTCAATGAGCAGTTCTTC. Its protein is CASSGVLAGFNEQFF.